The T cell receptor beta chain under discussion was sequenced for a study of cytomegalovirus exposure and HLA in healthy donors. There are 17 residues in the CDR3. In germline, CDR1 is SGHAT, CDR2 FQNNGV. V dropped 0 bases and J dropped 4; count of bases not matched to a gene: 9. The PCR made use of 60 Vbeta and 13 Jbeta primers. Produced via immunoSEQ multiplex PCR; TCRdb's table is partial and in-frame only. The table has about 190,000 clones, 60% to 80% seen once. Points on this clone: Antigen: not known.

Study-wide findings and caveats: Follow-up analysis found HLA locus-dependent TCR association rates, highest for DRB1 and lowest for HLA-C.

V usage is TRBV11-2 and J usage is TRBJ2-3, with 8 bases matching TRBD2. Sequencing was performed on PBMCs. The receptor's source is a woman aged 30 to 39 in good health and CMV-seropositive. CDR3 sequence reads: CASSLDRNGRAPDTQYF. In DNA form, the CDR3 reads TGTGCCAGCAGCTTAGATCGTAACGGGAGGGCCCCAGATACGCAGTATTTT.